This T cell receptor (beta chain) was profiled in a study of cytomegalovirus exposure and HLA in healthy donors. General study findings and limits: Cytomegalovirus status was reportedly diagnosed by the classifier with high sensitivity and specificity. Rare TCR sequences dominated, though some public TCRs recurred in many donors.

While the first cohort had around 700 subjects, the donors belonged to the separate validation cohort of about 110 subjects. Using immunoSEQ multiplex PCR, the repertoire was profiled, and TCRdb retains in-frame clones only, with some absent. Here the sample spans 150,000 to 200,000 clones, 86% being singletons. The germline CDR1 and CDR2 sequences are SEHNR and FQNEAQ (reference sequence). The CDR3 is made up of 16 amino acids. V lost 0 bases to trimming and J lost 0 bases, with 8 bases between them. In regard to this clone: Its target is unknown.

The source of this sequence is a woman aged 18-30 years in good health and CMV-seronegative. Sequencing was carried out using PBMCs. This rearrangement joins TRBV7-9 to TRBJ1-4; perhaps TRBD1 as D (5 bases). The chain's CDR3 is CASSLARGSTNEKLFF. As DNA, the CDR3 is TGTGCCAGCAGCTTAGCTAGGGGATCAACTAATGAAAAACTGTTTTTT.